A selection of T cell receptor beta chains follows, all from one sample in a study of early stage breast cancer tumors. Generated by immunoSEQ multiplex PCR, the TCRdb table keeps only in-frame clones and is missing some. Found here are more than 7,500 clones, 65% to 75% of them singletons; the top ten hold roughly 18%. Input material: normal breast tissue next to the tumor. The receptors shown here come from a person in their sixties with breast cancer. Each CDR3 is given with its conserved first and last residue.

>TRBV30|TRBJ1-2
CAWSVGLGAYGYTF
>TRBV19|TRBJ2-1
CASSMALGGSYNEQFF
>TRBV14|TRBJ1-2
CASSQDRQGRRYTF
>TRBV4-1|TRBJ2-7
CASSQGGQGIAYEQYF
>TRBV6-6|TRBJ2-4
CASSASGDLNIQYF
>TRBV7-6|TRBJ2-2
CASSLSGSDTGELFF
>TRBV18|TRBJ2-2
CASQPGQGYTGELFF
>TRBV10-1|TRBJ2-1
CARPGLYYNEQFF
>TRBV7-2|TRBJ2-7
CASSVLAGISYEQYF
>TRBV5-6|TRBJ2-7
CASSFLGGDGEQYF
>TRBV27|TRBJ2-7
CASSFPSGQGYEQYF
>TRBV10-3|TRBJ1-2
CAISESTPGVGTF
>TRBV12-2|TRBJ2-3
CASRTPDTQYF
>TRBV10-1|TRBJ1-1
CASSEYRGVNTEAFF
>TRBV7-7|TRBJ2-5
CASSLGGTGRQETQYF
>TRBV2|TRBJ1-5
CASSEIRGATSPQHF
>TRBV9|TRBJ1-2
CASSVMGGGNGGYTF
>TRBV4-3|TRBJ2-1
CASSQEGQTHNEQFF
>TRBV5-1|TRBJ1-1
CASSLRGASTEAFF
>TRBV9|TRBJ1-3
CASSTGSAGNTIYF
>TRBV28|TRBJ1-2
CASSISAGAGYTF
>TRBV7-2|TRBJ2-1
CASSLNGYAYNEQFF
>TRBV6-1|TRBJ2-1
CASSDGLGNEQFF
>TRBV7-9|TRBJ2-3
CASSLDRGTDTQYF
>TRBV6-5|TRBJ2-7
CASSYDEGVSYEQYF
>TRBV28|TRBJ1-5
CASTRANQPQHF
>TRBV5-4|TRBJ2-2
CASSPGLAGMGNTGELFF
>TRBV30|TRBJ2-7
CAWIPGTATYEQYF
>TRBV6-5|TRBJ2-7
CASSYSLAETYEQYF
>TRBV7-6|TRBJ2-7
CASSLGQGAYEQYF
>TRBV11-2|TRBJ2-7
CASSLWDDRGYEQYF
>TRBV19|TRBJ1-1
CASRPQGWNTEAFF
>TRBV19|TRBJ2-7
CASSILLAGTYEQYF
>TRBV7-9|TRBJ2-7
CASSLEGLTYEQYF
>TRBV18|TRBJ2-2
CASSPFTGQSNTGELFF
>TRBV19|TRBJ2-1
CASSNGLAVNEQFF
>TRBV5-4|TRBJ1-1
CASGGQGGTEAFF
>TRBV6-1|TRBJ2-3
CASSENAGRTDTQYF
>TRBV4-3|TRBJ1-5
CASSQDQGQPQHF
>TRBV14|TRBJ2-7
CASSPRLAVGEQYF
>TRBV19|TRBJ1-1
CASKDSYTEAFF
>TRBV7-9|TRBJ2-7
CASSYSSYEQYF
>TRBV29-1|TRBJ2-6
CSVGQGDGANVLTF
>TRBV30|TRBJ1-2
CAWRTGVDYGYTF
>TRBV6-6|TRBJ1-2
CASSGTGILNDGYTF
>TRBV5-3|TRBJ2-1
CARSLFTPTQGAGNEQFF
>TRBV5-4|TRBJ2-5
CASSLQGAMETQYF
>TRBV4-3|TRBJ2-7
CASSPTGLVYEQYF
>TRBV6-5|TRBJ1-5
CAIKEGGNGNQPQHF